The rows below give T cell receptor beta chains drawn from one sample of a study of identical twins. One entry per CDR3 protein results from TCRdb running MiXCR on the 5' RACE reads. The repertoire consists of about 390,000 distinct CDR3 sequences, with roughly 9% occurring once and the leading ten covering roughly 9%. Sample: naive T cells sorted from blood. All receptors come from a woman in her forties or fifties in good health. Both conserved end residues are part of each CDR3. D genes are given only for firm matches. A row's size may be missing; if present it is once, few, many or a size class.

>.|TRBJ1-1|few|TRBV20-1
TGCAGTGCTAGTTATGGAGGAGTCTCTGAAGCTTTCTTT
CSASYGGVSEAFF
>TRBD2|TRBJ2-5|few|TRBV20-1
TGCAGTGCTAGCCTGGGGGCGGGAGGAGGAGAGACCCAGTACTTC
CSASLGAGGGETQYF
>TRBD2|TRBJ2-1|many|TRBV9
TGTGCCAGCAGCGTAAGTCTTGGGACTAGCGGAATCAGTGAGCAGTTCTTC
CASSVSLGTSGISEQFF
>.|TRBJ1-1|many|TRBV12-3/TRBV12-4
TGTGCCAGCAGAACAGAGGGTGAAGCTTTCTTT
CASRTEGEAFF
>.|TRBJ1-1|few|TRBV7-2
TGTGCCAGCAGCCCGCGACAGACGAACACTGAAGCTTTCTTT
CASSPRQTNTEAFF
>TRBD1|TRBJ2-3|few|TRBV6-6
TGTGCCAGCAGCCCGATGGGACAGGGCTCCACAGATACGCAGTATTTT
CASSPMGQGSTDTQYF
>TRBD1|TRBJ1-4|few|TRBV6-2/TRBV6-3
TGTGCCAGCAGCTTTCATCTCGACAGGGGGCGCGACGAAAAACTGTTTTTT
CASSFHLDRGRDEKLFF
>TRBD2|TRBJ2-3|few|TRBV19
TGTGCCAGTAGTAGTTCGGGGGAGGGACTTTCCGCGCATACGCAGTATTTT
CASSSSGEGLSAHTQYF
>.|TRBJ2-3|few|TRBV5-1
TGCGCCACCAGACGGACATACGACGGGACAGATACGCAGTATTTT
CATRRTYDGTDTQYF
>TRBD1|TRBJ1-2|many|TRBV29-1
TGCAGCGTTATCCCGACAGGGGAATTC
CSVIPTGEF
>.|TRBJ1-1|.|TRBV24-1
TGTGCCTCCAGTAATTCAACGTCTTTGAACACTGAAGCTTTCTTT
CASSNSTSLNTEAFF
>TRBD2|TRBJ2-1|few|TRBV20-1
TGCAGTGCTAGTGCGGGAGAATATGAGCAGTTCTTC
CSASAGEYEQFF
>.|TRBJ2-2|.|TRBV27
TGTGCCAGCAGGACAGTTCGTTACACCGGGGAGCTGTTTTTT
CASRTVRYTGELFF
>TRBD1|TRBJ2-5|many|TRBV14
TGTGCCAGCAGCCAGGCGGGACAGGGTATTTGGACCCAGTACTTC
CASSQAGQGIWTQYF
>.|TRBJ2-7|many|TRBV3-1
TGTGCCAGCAGCCTAGGACCGAGTTGGGAGCAGTACTTC
CASSLGPSWEQYF
>TRBD2|TRBJ2-3|.|TRBV7-6
TGTGCCAGCAGCAAACTAGCGGGACGCACAGATACGCAGTATTTT
CASSKLAGRTDTQYF
>.|TRBJ1-6|few|TRBV12-3/TRBV12-4
TGTGCCAGCAGGTCGTACACGGGAGGACAGTACGGTTCACCCCTCCACTTT
CASRSYTGGQYGSPLHF
>.|TRBJ1-2|.|TRBV7-9
TGTGCCAGCCGAGGACGGGAAAACTATGGCTACACCTTC
CASRGRENYGYTF
>.|TRBJ2-7|many|TRBV7-9
TGTGCCAGCAGCCCCGCTTTTGACTACGAGCAGTACTTC
CASSPAFDYEQYF
>TRBD1|TRBJ1-2|few|TRBV5-6
TGTGCCAGCAGCTTATCGGGACAGATCAATGGCTACACCTTC
CASSLSGQINGYTF
>TRBD1|TRBJ2-6|.|TRBV6-2/TRBV6-3
TGTGCCAGCAGTCCTGAGACAGGGGCCGGGGCCAACGTCCTGACTTTC
CASSPETGAGANVLTF
>TRBD2|TRBJ2-1|.|TRBV7-2
TGTGCCAGCAGCTTTGGACTAGCCAATGAGCAGTTCTTC
CASSFGLANEQFF
>.|TRBJ1-2|many|TRBV5-1
TGCGCCAGCAGCTTGGAGTCGAGAGGCTATGGCTACACCTTC
CASSLESRGYGYTF
>.|TRBJ2-7|.|TRBV1
TGCACCAGCAGCCAGACCATCAGGCAGGGGACTAGCGGGAGTAAGGGATTC
CTSSQTIRQGTSGSKGF
>.|TRBJ2-1|few|TRBV10-3
TGTGCCATCAGTGACTTCGGGACACGTATTTACAATGAGCAGTTCTTC
CAISDFGTRIYNEQFF
>.|TRBJ2-3|few|TRBV29-1
TGCAGCGTTGAAGTCCCAGATACGCAGTATTTT
CSVEVPDTQYF
>.|TRBJ2-2|few|TRBV20-1
TGCAGTGCTAGATCCGGGGAGCTGTTTTTT
CSARSGELFF
>.|TRBJ2-3|.|TRBV7-9
TGTGCCAGCAGCTCATCCGGGGCCCACACAGATACGCAGTATTTT
CASSSSGAHTDTQYF
>.|TRBJ1-2|.|TRBV12-3/TRBV12-4
TGTGCCAGCAGCCAACAGGATAACTATGGCTACACCTTC
CASSQQDNYGYTF
>TRBD2|TRBJ2-1|many|TRBV20-1
TGCAGTGCCTTAGCGGGAGCATTGGATGAGCAGTTCTTC
CSALAGALDEQFF
>.|TRBJ1-2|few|TRBV5-1
TGCGCCAGCAGCTTGTCGCAGGGCAACTATGGCTACACCTTC
CASSLSQGNYGYTF
>TRBD1|TRBJ2-2|few|TRBV7-2
TGTGCCAGCAGCTCAAGGACAGGAGCATACACCGGGGAGCTGTTTTTT
CASSSRTGAYTGELFF